This TCR beta chain was observed in a study of blood T cell repertoires in COVID-19. Overall study: Samples taken during acute and convalescent COVID-19 were collected in the United States, Italy and Spain. T cells, B-cell-depleted T cells, or PBMCs supplied cDNA or gDNA.

This clone was picked up a small number of times. This CDR3 contains 16 residues. Germline V gene sequence: CDR1 SGHRS, CDR2 YFSETQ. V was shortened by 3 bases and J by 0 bases, with 15 bases between the two germline ends. In the original processing: Reference gene primer amplification gave nucleated cell count estimates. Assay used: immunoSEQ multiplex PCR; TCRdb lists only in-frame clones, some missing. From that table come the V and J calls and clone size; the DNA was used to work out D and trimming. The sample lists about 210,000 clones, 70% to 90% occurring once. One Seattle source followed patients from active infection through their disease course.

The chain uses TRBV5-1 and TRBJ1-1; D is ambiguous. This receptor was obtained from a woman in her seventies with COVID-19, enrolled during active disease. Specimen: peripheral blood. CDR3 region: CASSSFGERMNTEAFF. CDR3 nucleotide sequence: TGCGCCAGCAGCTCGTTCGGAGAGAGAATGAACACTGAAGCTTTCTTT. Full variable domain (rest looked up from reference TRBV5-1 and TRBJ1-1): KAGVTQTPRYLIKTRGQQVTLSCSPISGHRSVSWYQQTPGQGLQFLFEYFSETQRNKGNFPGRFSGRQFSNSRSEMNVSTLELGDSALYLCASSSFGERMNTEAFFGQGTRLTVV.